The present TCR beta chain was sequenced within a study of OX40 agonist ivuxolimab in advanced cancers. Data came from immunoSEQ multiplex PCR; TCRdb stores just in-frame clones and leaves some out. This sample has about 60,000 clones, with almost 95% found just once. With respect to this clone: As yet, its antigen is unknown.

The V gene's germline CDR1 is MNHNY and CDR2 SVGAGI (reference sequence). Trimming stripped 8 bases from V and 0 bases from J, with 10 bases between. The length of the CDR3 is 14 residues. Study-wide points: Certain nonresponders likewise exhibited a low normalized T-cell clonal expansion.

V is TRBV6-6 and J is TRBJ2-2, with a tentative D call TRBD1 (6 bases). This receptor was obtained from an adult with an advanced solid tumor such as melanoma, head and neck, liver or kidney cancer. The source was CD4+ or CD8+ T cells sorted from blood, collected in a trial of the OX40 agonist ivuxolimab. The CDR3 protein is CASDYRANTGELFF. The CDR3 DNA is TGTGCCAGCGATTACAGGGCGAACACCGGGGAGCTGTTTTTT.